This TCR beta chain is drawn from a study of T cells of healthy individuals. TCRdb re-called the 5' RACE reads with MiXCR, one entry per CDR3 protein. The sample has 60,000 to 80,000 distinct CDR3 sequences; around 16% are singletons. Trimming removed 3 bases from V and 3 bases from J, with 13 bases in between. CDR1 and CDR2 (germline): SGHRS, YFSETQ. There are 14 residues in the CDR3. The chain is built from TRBV5-1 and TRBJ2-7; perhaps TRBD1 as D (6 bases). This receptor was obtained from a human donor in good health. The CDR3 region is CASSSSDRYYEQYF. The DNA for the CDR3 is TGCGCCAGCAGCTCATCGGACAGATACTACGAGCAGTACTTC. Full variable domain (remainder filled in from reference TRBV5-1 and TRBJ2-7): KAGVTQTPRYLIKTRGQQVTLSCSPISGHRSVSWYQQTPGQGLQFLFEYFSETQRNKGNFPGRFSGRQFSNSRSEMNVSTLELGDSALYLCASSSSDRYYEQYFGPGTRLTVT.